A single sample gave rise to the 3 T cell receptor beta chains below, sequenced in a study of OX40 agonist ivuxolimab in advanced cancers. Data came from immunoSEQ multiplex PCR; TCRdb stores just in-frame clones and leaves some out. The sample shows some 50,000 clones, roughly four fifths of them seen only once. The sample was CD4+ or CD8+ T cells sorted from blood, taken in a trial of the OX40 agonist ivuxolimab. Receptors were obtained from an adult with an advanced solid tumor such as melanoma, head and neck, liver or kidney cancer.

The J gene is TRBJ1-2, the V gene TRBV6-5; weak D call: TRBD1 (6 bases). Deletions cut 0 bases from V and 5 bases from J, with 13 bases between. The length of the CDR3 is 15 residues. Germline V gene data show CDR1 as MNHEY and CDR2 as SVGAGI. The CDR3 reads CASSYSDRSGYGYTF. Here the CDR3 DNA reads TGTGCCAGCAGTTACTCTGACAGGTCTGGGTATGGCTACACCTTC.

J is TRBJ1-2 and V is TRBV6-9; D is possibly TRBD1 (5 bases). Trimming shortened V by 4 bases and J by 8 bases, and 17 bases separated the two germline ends. The CDR3 is 14 residues long. Germline values: CDR1 MNHGY, CDR2 SVAAGI. The CDR3 loop reads CASSFEAGNRGYTF. The CDR3 region has the DNA TGTGCCAGCAGTTTTGAAGCAGGGAATAGGGGCTACACCTTC.

There are a few counts of this clone. The chain's CDR3 is CASSLGGALMTLHF. CDR3 nucleotide sequence: TGTGCCAGCAGTTTAGGGGGGGCCCTTATGACCCTCCACTTT. The V gene is TRBV27, the J gene TRBJ1-6, with D possibly being TRBD1 (6 bases). The CDR3 loop spans 14 amino acids. Germline V gene sequence: CDR1 MNHEY, CDR2 SMNVEV (reference sequence). Trimming took off 2 bases at V and 14 bases at J, with 16 bases between the two ends.